Each of the 27 T cell receptor beta chains below was sequenced from the same sample in a study of blood T cell repertoires in COVID-19. Some clones are missing from TCRdb's copy, which holds only in-frame ones; the method was immunoSEQ multiplex PCR. The data contain tens of thousands of clones, about 86% of them singletons. Sequences were obtained from peripheral blood. These receptors were taken from a woman aged 55-69 years with COVID-19, enrolled during active disease.

The chain recombines TRBV6-5 with TRBJ1-2; D possibly corresponds to TRBD1 (6 bases). V was trimmed by 6 bases and J by 8 bases, leaving 19 bases between them. This CDR3 region has 14 residues. Germline V lookup: CDR1 MNHEY, CDR2 SVGAGI. The CDR3 bases are TGTGCCAGCAGCAAAACAACAGGGAATGGAGGCTACACCTTC. This sequence encodes CASSKTTGNGGYTF.

As regards this clone: This sample also contains other DNA sequences that code for the same CDR3. The gene calls are TRBV5-4 and TRBJ2-7; weak D call: TRBD1 (6 bases). V lost 5 bases and J lost 5, with 17 bases in between. The CDR3 runs to 14 residues. Germline CDR1 is SGHNT and CDR2 is YYREEE (reference sequence). This chain's CDR3 is CASSRLGTSNEQYF. The CDR3 region has the DNA TGTGCCAGCAGTCGACTCGGGACATCCAACGAGCAGTACTTC.

The chain couples TRBV28 to TRBJ2-1, with a tentative D call TRBD1 (6 bases). The CDR3 covers 17 residues. V was pared by 5 bases and J by 3 bases, with 20 bases between. Germline V gene data show CDR1 as MDHEN and CDR2 as SYDVKM. The CDR3 DNA follows: TGTGCCAGCAGTCAAGGCTCTAGGACAGAGATCTACAATGAGCAGTTCTTC. Translating it yields CASSQGSRTEIYNEQFF.

The chain couples TRBV30 to TRBJ1-6; no reliable D call. The germline gives CDR1 GTSNPN, CDR2 SVGIG (reference sequence). CDR3 length: 13 residues. The ends were cut back, 0 bases at V and 7 bases at J, with 7 bases in the middle. The CDR3 region has the DNA TGTGCCTGGAGTGTGACGGGGAATTCACCCCTCCACTTT. Protein sequence: CAWSVTGNSPLHF.

The chain couples TRBV18 to TRBJ2-7, with 9 bases aligning to TRBD1. The CDR3 is 15 amino acids. The ends lost 6 bases at V and 2 bases at J; junction bases unmatched: 8. CDR1 and CDR2 from the germline V gene are KGHSH and LQKENI. In nucleotides, the CDR3 is TGTGCCAGCTCCCTGACAGGGGGTGGAACCTACGAGCAGTACTTC. Amino acid sequence: CASSLTGGGTYEQYF.

This clone was counted a single time. This rearrangement joins TRBV27 to TRBJ2-1; possible D gene TRBD1, 6 bases. This CDR3 spans 16 amino acids. The germline V gene has CDR1 MNHEY and CDR2 SMNVEV (reference sequence). Trimming cost V 6 bases and J 6 bases, with 21 bases left between them. CDR3 residues: CASRIKQGLLANEQFF. DNA of the CDR3: TGTGCCAGCAGAATAAAACAGGGCCTCCTAGCCAATGAGCAGTTCTTC.

J is TRBJ2-7 and V is TRBV28, with 8 bases matching TRBD1. Germline loops: CDR1 MDHEN, CDR2 SYDVKM. The CDR3 covers 12 residues. With V trimmed by 7 bases and J by 3 bases, 2 bases remained unmatched. The CDR3 DNA follows: TGTGCCAGCAAGACAGGGGTCTACGAGCAGTACTTC. Translating it yields CASKTGVYEQYF.

The count of this clone is one. The rearrangement joins TRBV30 to TRBJ1-6; D possibly corresponds to TRBD1 (5 bases). The CDR3 is made up of 13 amino acids. With 1 base removed from V and 7 bases from J, the gap between germline ends came to 8 bases. Germline values: CDR1 GTSNPN, CDR2 SVGIG (reference sequence). This CDR3 reads CAWSGQLNSPLHF. In DNA form, the CDR3 reads TGTGCCTGGAGTGGACAGTTGAATTCACCCCTCCACTTT. Looking up the rest from reference TRBV30 and TRBJ1-6 gives the full variable domain: SQTIHQWPATLVQPVGSPLSLECTVEGTSNPNLYWYRQAAGRGLQLLFYSVGIGQISSEVPQNLSASRPQDRQFILSSKKLLLSDSGFYLCAWSGQLNSPLHFGNGTRLTVT.

This chain uses TRBV6-5 with TRBJ1-6, with TRBD1 matching over 7 bases. The ends lost 4 bases at V and 7 bases at J; junction bases unmatched: 7. Per germline, CDR1 MNHEY and CDR2 SVGAGI. This CDR3 has 15 residues. The CDR3, as DNA: TGTGCCAGCAGTTTGAGACAGGGCGAGAATTCACCCCTCCACTTT. The encoded protein is CASSLRQGENSPLHF.

This chain joins TRBV19 and TRBJ1-1, with TRBD1 identical over 9 bases. Losses at the gene ends were 7 bases for V and 5 bases for J; bases not matched to a gene: 11. The CDR3 totals 15 residues. Germline V gene lookup returns CDR1 LNHDA and CDR2 SQIVND (reference sequence). The CDR3 here is CASTGTGWEWTEAFF. Written as DNA, the CDR3 is TGTGCCAGTACCGGGACAGGGTGGGAATGGACTGAAGCTTTCTTT.

V gene TRBV9 combines with J gene TRBJ2-1; no clear D gene. The CDR3 spans 15 residues. V gave up 0 bases and J gave up 0 bases, with 7 bases separating them. Germline CDR1 reads SGDLS; CDR2 reads YYNGEE. Written as DNA, the CDR3 is TGTGCCAGCAGCGTAGTTGCGAACTCCTACAATGAGCAGTTCTTC. This encodes CASSVVANSYNEQFF.

The chain recombines TRBV30 with TRBJ2-5; 8 bases fit TRBD1. The CDR3 sequence is 15 residues long. Germline V gene lookup returns CDR1 GTSNPN and CDR2 SVGIG (reference sequence). J was trimmed by 1 base and V by 1 base; bases with no gene match: 5. CDR3 amino acids: CAWSAGQGLQETQYF. The DNA for the CDR3 is TGTGCCTGGAGTGCAGGACAGGGACTCCAAGAGACCCAGTACTTC.

J is TRBJ2-2 and V is TRBV30; 8 positions agree with TRBD1. Germline V gives CDR1 GTSNPN, CDR2 SVGIG (reference sequence). The CDR3 sequence is 15 residues long. V dropped 4 bases and J dropped 4; count of bases not matched to a gene: 8. The CDR3 coding sequence is TGTGCCTGGATTTCCGCCAGGGGGCGCACCGGGGAGCTGTTTTTT. Translating gives CAWISARGRTGELFF.

The chain links TRBV6-6 to TRBJ2-6, with a tentative D call TRBD2 (5 bases). Germline CDR1 reads MNHNY; CDR2 reads SVGAGI (reference sequence). The CDR3 loop spans 15 amino acids. The ends were cut back, 2 bases at V and 2 bases at J, with 7 bases in the middle. CDR3 sequence: CASSYAGAGANVLTF. In DNA form, the CDR3 reads TGTGCCAGCAGTTACGCCGGGGCTGGGGCCAACGTCCTGACTTTC.

This clone was picked up one time. This chain connects TRBV30 to TRBJ2-1; 10 bases align to TRBD2. Per the germline V gene, CDR1 is GTSNPN and CDR2 is SVGIG (reference sequence). The length of the CDR3 is 15 residues. J was trimmed by 4 bases and V by 0 bases; bases with no gene match: 3. CDR3 DNA sequence: TGTGCCTGGAGTGTAGAACTAGCGGGATACAATGAGCAGTTCTTC. Protein product: CAWSVELAGYNEQFF.

The V and J genes are TRBV3-1 (or the pseudogene TRBV3-2) and TRBJ1-5, with a tentative D call TRBD1 (5 bases). The V and J ends lost 4 bases and 4 bases respectively, with 14 bases between them. Germline V gives CDR1 LGHDT, CDR2 YNNKEL (reference sequence). The CDR3 has 15 residues. CDR3 sequence: CASSPSGGANQPQHF. The CDR3 nucleotides read TGTGCCAGCAGCCCCAGCGGGGGAGCTAATCAGCCCCAGCATTTT.

The gene calls are TRBV5-4 and TRBJ2-4; TRBD2 is a possible D gene (5 bases). The CDR3 contains 16 residues. V lost 0 bases, J lost 3 bases, and 13 bases lay in between. Germline-derived CDR1 and CDR2 are SGHNT and YYREEE (reference sequence). The CDR3 spells CASSLGGKPGKNIQYF. CDR3 bases: TGTGCCAGCAGCTTGGGAGGGAAACCTGGCAAAAACATTCAGTACTTC.

This clone appeared once. This chain links TRBV3-1 (or the pseudogene TRBV3-2) with TRBJ2-7; 7 bases agree with TRBD2. This CDR3 has 14 amino acids. Germline V gene data show CDR1 as LGHDT and CDR2 as YNNKEL (reference sequence). Trimming took 1 base from V and 4 from J; bases not matched to a gene: 4. The CDR3 nucleotides are TGTGCCAGCAGCCAAGTTCGGCGGGAGTACGAGCAGTACTTC. It is translated as CASSQVRREYEQYF.

The chain links TRBV6-1 to TRBJ2-5; D might be TRBD2 (5 bases). The germline gives CDR1 MNHNS, CDR2 SASEGT. The CDR3 runs 14 residues. V lost 2 bases to trimming and J lost 5 bases, with 12 bases between them. In DNA, the CDR3 is TGTGCCAGCAGTGAAAGGTGGCGCGGGGAGACCCAGTACTTC. It yields the protein CASSERWRGETQYF.

This sequence joins TRBV19 and TRBJ1-2; 7 positions agree with TRBD1. There are 13 residues in the CDR3. Trimming removed 5 bases from V and 7 bases from J; junction bases left unmatched: 7. Germline V gene data show CDR1 as LNHDA and CDR2 as SQIVND (reference sequence). Here the CDR3 reads CASSVIQGPGYTF. DNA for the CDR3: TGTGCCAGTAGTGTCATACAGGGGCCTGGCTACACCTTC. Complete variable domain (other parts from reference TRBV19 and TRBJ1-2): DGGITQSPKYLFRKEGQNVTLSCEQNLNHDAMYWYRQDPGQGLRLIYYSQIVNDFQKGDIAEGYSVSREKKESFPLTVTSAQKNPTAFYLCASSVIQGPGYTFGSGTRLTVV.

The genes are TRBV27 and TRBJ2-1, with TRBD2 matching 9 bases. Losses at the gene ends were 4 bases for V and 9 bases for J; bases not matched to a gene: 25. The CDR3 contains 20 residues. Germline V gene lookup returns CDR1 MNHEY and CDR2 SMNVEV (reference sequence). The CDR3 nucleotides read TGTGCCAGCAGTTCCGCCCCTCTAGCGGGGACGCCCTTCGCCTATCGTGAGCAGTTCTTC. Its translation is CASSSAPLAGTPFAYREQFF.

The chain employs TRBV19 and TRBJ1-5, with a possible D match to TRBD1 (5 bases). The length of the CDR3 is 15 residues. V was clipped by 1 base and J by 7 bases, with 14 bases between them. CDR1 is LNHDA, CDR2 SQIVND, per germline (reference sequence). This CDR3 is CASSIGSGFGQPQHF. The CDR3 DNA reads as TGTGCCAGTAGTATAGGTTCAGGGTTCGGGCAGCCCCAGCATTTT.

V gene TRBV28 combines with J gene TRBJ2-3, with TRBD1 matching over 10 bases. This CDR3 contains 17 residues. Germline CDR1 reads MDHEN; CDR2 reads SYDVKM. With 4 bases clipped from V and 6 bases from J, the junction kept 13 bases outside the gene matches. This CDR3 reads CASSSDAGTGVSDTQYF. CDR3 DNA sequence: TGTGCCAGCAGTTCAGACGCCGGGACAGGGGTGAGCGATACGCAGTATTTT.

The sample holds a few counts of this clone. V and J are TRBV2 and TRBJ1-1; D is unresolved. V was shortened by 0 bases and J by 1 base, with 12 bases between the two germline ends. CDR1 SNHLY and CDR2 FYNNEI come from the germline V gene. The CDR3 covers 16 residues. In DNA, the CDR3 is TGTGCCAGCAGTGAAGCGCTTCGAGGAAAGAACACTGAAGCTTTCTTT. It translates to CASSEALRGKNTEAFF. Using reference TRBV2 and TRBJ1-1 for the parts outside the CDR3, the full variable domain is EPEVTQTPSHQVTQMGQEVILRCVPISNHLYFYWYRQILGQKVEFLVSFYNNEISEKSEIFDDQFSVERPDGSNFTLKIRSTKLEDSAMYFCASSEALRGKNTEAFFGQGTRLTVV.

This clone showed up just once. The V and J genes are TRBV10-3 and TRBJ2-1; 7 bases match TRBD2. The CDR3 has 14 amino acids. The V gene's germline CDR1 is ENHRY and CDR2 SYGVKD. The trim removed 3 bases at V and 2 bases at J, leaving 1 base unmatched. CDR3 DNA: TGTGCCATCAGTGACCTAGCGGCCTACAATGAGCAGTTCTTC. Its protein product is CAISDLAAYNEQFF.

The genes are TRBV19 and TRBJ2-1; 11 positions match TRBD2. The ends lost 3 bases at V and 15 bases at J; junction bases unmatched: 13. This CDR3 is 15 amino acids long. Germline loops: CDR1 LNHDA, CDR2 SQIVND (reference sequence). The CDR3 here is CASSIGGLAAIYPFF. CDR3 coding DNA: TGTGCCAGTAGTATTGGGGGACTAGCGGCAATTTATCCGTTCTTC.

The chain uses TRBV28 and TRBJ1-3, with 9 bases lining up with TRBD1. The CDR3 runs 16 residues. Unmatched junction bases numbered 3, after V lost 3 bases and J lost 0 bases. Looked up from germline, CDR1 is MDHEN and CDR2 is SYDVKM. The CDR3 protein is CASSFVTGGSGNTIYF. CDR3 nucleotides: TGTGCCAGCAGTTTTGTGACAGGGGGCTCTGGAAACACCATATATTTT.